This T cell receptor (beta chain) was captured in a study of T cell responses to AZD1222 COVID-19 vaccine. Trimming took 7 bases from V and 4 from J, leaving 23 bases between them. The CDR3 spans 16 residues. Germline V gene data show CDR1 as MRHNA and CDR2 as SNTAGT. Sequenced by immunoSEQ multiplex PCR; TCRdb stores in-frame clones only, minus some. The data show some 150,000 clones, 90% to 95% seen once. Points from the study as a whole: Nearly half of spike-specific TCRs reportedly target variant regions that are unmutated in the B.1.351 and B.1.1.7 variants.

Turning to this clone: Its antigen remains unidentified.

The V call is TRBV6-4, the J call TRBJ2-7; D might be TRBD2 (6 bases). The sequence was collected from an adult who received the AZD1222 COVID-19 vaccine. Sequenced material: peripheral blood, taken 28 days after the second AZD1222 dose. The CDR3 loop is CASILPFSGPRYEQYF. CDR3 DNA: TGTGCCAGCATCCTCCCCTTCAGCGGGCCGAGATACGAGCAGTACTTC.